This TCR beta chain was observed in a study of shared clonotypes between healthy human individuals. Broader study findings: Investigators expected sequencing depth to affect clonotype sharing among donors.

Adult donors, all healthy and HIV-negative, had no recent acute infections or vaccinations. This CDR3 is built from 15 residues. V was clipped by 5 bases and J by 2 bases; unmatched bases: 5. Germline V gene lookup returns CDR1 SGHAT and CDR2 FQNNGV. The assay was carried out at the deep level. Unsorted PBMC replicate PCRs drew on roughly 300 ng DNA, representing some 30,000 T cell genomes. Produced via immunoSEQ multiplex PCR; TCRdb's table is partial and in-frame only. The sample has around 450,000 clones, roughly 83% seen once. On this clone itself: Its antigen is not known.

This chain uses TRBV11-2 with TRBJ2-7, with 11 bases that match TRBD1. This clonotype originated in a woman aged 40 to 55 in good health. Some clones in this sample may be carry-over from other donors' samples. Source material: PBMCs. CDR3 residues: CASSAPGQGAYEQYF. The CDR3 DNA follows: TGTGCCAGCAGCGCTCCGGGACAGGGGGCCTACGAGCAGTACTTC. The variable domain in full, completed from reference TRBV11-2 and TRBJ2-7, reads EAGVAQSPRYKIIEKRQSVAFWCNPISGHATLYWYQQILGQGPKLLIQFQNNGVVDDSQLPKDRFSAERLKGVDSTLKIQPAKLEDSAVYLCASSAPGQGAYEQYFGPGTRLTVT.